Listed below are T cell receptor beta chains from one sample, sequenced in a study of T cells in Graves' hyperthyroidism and ophthalmopathy. TCRdb called the multiplex PCR reads again in MiXCR, with one record for every CDR3 protein. The profile shows approximately 600,000 distinct CDR3 sequences, roughly 20% of them singletons. The material sequenced was blood. The receptors derive from a young man with Graves' ophthalmopathy. CDR3s include the opening cysteine and the closing phenylalanine or tryptophan. A D gene is named only where the DNA matches it firmly. For some rows the clone size is stated as once, few or many, or as a class when expanded; others skip it.

CASVSVGQPQHF,TGTGCCAGCGTTTCGGTTGGGCAGCCCCAGCATTTT,TRBJ1-5,many,NA,TRBV12-3/TRBV12-4
CSARRPGPSGNTIYF,TGCAGTGCTAGAAGGCCAGGGCCCTCTGGAAACACCATATATTTT,TRBJ1-3,NA,NA,TRBV20-1
CASSEHAENTEAFF,TGTGCCAGCAGTGAACATGCTGAGAACACTGAAGCTTTCTTT,TRBJ1-1,many,NA,TRBV6-4
CASSSLTDGYTF,TGTGCCAGCAGTTCACTGACAGACGGCTACACCTTC,TRBJ1-2,many,NA,TRBV28
CASLGAMGLAGSNYEQYF,TGTGCCAGCCTAGGAGCCATGGGACTAGCGGGATCTAACTACGAGCAGTACTTC,TRBJ2-7,NA,TRBD2,TRBV28
CASSVGEGVISGELFF,TGTGCCAGCAGCGTAGGGGAGGGAGTTATTTCCGGGGAGCTGTTTTTT,TRBJ2-2,NA,TRBD2,TRBV9
CASSPYASGSYNEQFF,TGTGCCAGCTCACCATATGCTTCGGGATCATACAATGAGCAGTTCTTC,TRBJ2-1,many,NA,TRBV18
CASSQDRGLGPTDTQYF,TGCGCCAGCAGCCAAGATCGGGGACTCGGGCCAACAGATACGCAGTATTTT,TRBJ2-3,NA,NA,TRBV4-1
CASSSPEDGTKPYNEQFF,TGTGCCAGCAGCTCACCCGAGGATGGGACAAAACCCTACAATGAGCAGTTCTTC,TRBJ2-1,NA,NA,TRBV7-9
CASSTGTGQNSPLHF,TGTGCCAGCAGCACCGGGACAGGTCAGAATTCACCCCTCCACTTT,TRBJ1-6,few,TRBD1,TRBV9
CAWSRGSTDTQYF,TGTGCCTGGAGTAGGGGGAGCACAGATACGCAGTATTTT,TRBJ2-3,many,NA,TRBV30
CASSLVGGSYNEQFF,TGCGCCAGCAGCTTGGTAGGGGGCTCCTACAATGAGCAGTTCTTC,TRBJ2-1,many,NA,TRBV5-1
CASSLELALYNEQFF,TGTGCCAGCAGCTTAGAACTAGCTCTATACAATGAGCAGTTCTTC,TRBJ2-1,NA,NA,TRBV7-6
CASSLVDSLPYGYTF,TGTGCCAGCAGCCTAGTGGATTCACTCCCCTATGGCTACACCTTC,TRBJ1-2,NA,NA,TRBV7-9
CASSLGYGRDYEQYF,TGTGCCAGCAGCTTAGGGTACGGGAGAGACTACGAGCAGTACTTC,TRBJ2-7,many,NA,TRBV11-2
CASSFTRPYFGFLPGANVLTF,TGTGCCAGCAGCTTTACCAGACCCTACTTCGGATTCCTTCCTGGGGCCAACGTCCTGACTTTC,TRBJ2-6,NA,NA,TRBV11-2
CATSPTRGSEQYF,TGTGCCACCAGTCCCACGCGGGGGAGCGAGCAGTACTTC,TRBJ2-7,many,TRBD2,TRBV24-1
CASSPRGAKNIQYF,TGTGCCAGCAGTCCGAGGGGGGCCAAAAACATTCAGTACTTC,TRBJ2-4,NA,NA,TRBV12-3/TRBV12-4